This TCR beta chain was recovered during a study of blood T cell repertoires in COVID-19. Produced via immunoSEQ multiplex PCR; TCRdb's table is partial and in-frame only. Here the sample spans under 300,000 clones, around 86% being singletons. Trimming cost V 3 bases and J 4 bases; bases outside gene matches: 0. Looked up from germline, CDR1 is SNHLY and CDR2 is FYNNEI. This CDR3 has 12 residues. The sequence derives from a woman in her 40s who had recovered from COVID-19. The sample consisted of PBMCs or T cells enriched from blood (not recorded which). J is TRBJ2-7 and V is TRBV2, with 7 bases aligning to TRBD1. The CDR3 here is CASSDRGYEQYF. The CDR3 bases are TGTGCCAGCAGTGACAGGGGGTACGAGCAGTACTTC. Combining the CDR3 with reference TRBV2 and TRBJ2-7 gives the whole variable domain EPEVTQTPSHQVTQMGQEVILRCVPISNHLYFYWYRQILGQKVEFLVSFYNNEISEKSEIFDDQFSVERPDGSNFTLKIRSTKLEDSAMYFCASSDRGYEQYFGPGTRLTVT.